The 11 T cell receptor beta chains below come from one sample, sequenced in a study of regulatory T cells in long-lasting Graves disease. CDR3 regions were amplified by Arm-PCR using iRepertoire HTBI primers to build TCR beta libraries. One entry per CDR3 protein results from TCRdb running MiXCR on the multiplex PCR reads. The data contain around 320,000 distinct CDR3 sequences, 16% of them singletons. Time point described: newly diagnosed GD, antithyroid drugs for less than 3 months. There was RNA extracted from PBMCs, and the TCR library was made from it. These data also featured in a second study, about T cells in Graves' hyperthyroidism and ophthalmopathy.

Here the sequenced sample was peripheral blood mononuclear cells (PBMCs), taken at new diagnosis, from a patient treated with antithyroid drugs. Every receptor here comes from a man aged 40-55 years with Graves disease.

This clonotype was counted at least ten times. The chain uses TRBV2 and TRBJ2-3, with D possibly matching TRBD1 (5 bases). Germline V gene data show CDR1 as SNHLY and CDR2 as FYNNEI. V was clipped by 5 bases and J by 1 base, with 13 bases between them. The CDR3 is made up of 15 amino acids. The CDR3 DNA reads as TGTGCCAGCAGTAGGGGCAGAGGTCGCACAGATACGCAGTATTTT. Protein product: CASSRGRGRTDTQYF.

This clonotype was seen only a few times. The genes are TRBV28 and TRBJ2-7; no definite D call. Trimming removed 6 bases at V and 0 bases at J, with 12 bases between. The germline V gene encodes CDR1 MDHEN and CDR2 SYDVKM. This CDR3 is 14 amino acids long. Here the CDR3 reads CASRLELNSYEQYF. CDR3 nucleotide sequence: TGTGCCAGCAGGCTCGAACTAAACTCCTACGAGCAGTACTTC. Full variable domain (outside the CDR3, taken from reference TRBV28 and TRBJ2-7): DVKVTQSSRYLVKRTGEKVFLECVQDMDHENMFWYRQDPGLGLRLIYFSYDVKMKEKGDIPEGYSVSREKKERFSLILESASTNQTSMYLCASRLELNSYEQYFGPGTRLTVT.

This clonotype was seen more than once but under ten times. The chain combines TRBV2 with TRBJ1-6; no reliable D call. V lost 3 bases and J 10 bases, leaving 10 bases between the germline ends. The germline gives CDR1 SNHLY, CDR2 FYNNEI. CDR3 size: 13 residues. The CDR3 spells CASSEKGFSPLHF. CDR3 DNA sequence: TGTGCCAGCAGTGAGAAGGGATTCTCACCCCTCCACTTT.

Only a few counts were recorded for this clonotype. The chain employs TRBV19 and TRBJ2-7, with 7 bases that match TRBD2. Germline assignment: CDR1 LNHDA and CDR2 SQIVND (reference sequence). With V trimmed by 1 base and J by 2 bases, 5 bases remained unmatched. CDR3 length equals 15 residues. CDR3 sequence (DNA): TGTGCCAGTAGTATAGCGGCTAGCGGCGCCTACGAGCAGTACTTC. As protein: CASSIAASGAYEQYF.

This clonotype came up many times. The rearrangement joins TRBV11-2 to TRBJ2-7; 14 bases are a match to TRBD2. CDR1 is SGHAT, CDR2 FQNNGV, per germline. Trimming took 5 bases from V and 7 from J; bases not matched to a gene: 10. The length of the CDR3 is 16 residues. The CDR3 spells CASSKRPGLAGAEQYF. The CDR3 DNA reads TGTGCCAGCAGCAAGAGACCGGGACTAGCGGGGGCAGAGCAGTACTTC.

This clonotype has more than one count but fewer than ten. The rearrangement links TRBV6-5 to TRBJ2-5; 8 nucleotides match TRBD2. Germline assignment: CDR1 MNHEY and CDR2 SVGAGI. The CDR3 spans 15 residues. J lost 5 bases, V lost 1 base, and 6 bases had no gene match. This chain's CDR3 is CASSYWSGGAETQYF. In nucleotides, the CDR3 is TGTGCCAGCAGTTACTGGTCCGGGGGGGCTGAGACCCAGTACTTC.

This clonotype has a count of ten or more. This chain connects TRBV18 to TRBJ1-6; 9 bases are a match to TRBD1. The CDR3 has 14 residues. The J segment lost 9 bases and the V segment lost 6 bases, leaving 6 bases of the junction unmatched. Looked up from germline, CDR1 is KGHSH and CDR2 is LQKENI. DNA for the CDR3: TGTGCCAGCTCGCCCGGGACAGGGCCTTCACCCCTCCACTTT. This gives the protein CASSPGTGPSPLHF.

In DNA form, the CDR3 reads TGTGCCAGCACCCAGGAGAACACCGGGGAGCTGTTTTTT. This sequence encodes CASTQENTGELFF. V is TRBV2 and J is TRBJ2-2; D is ambiguous. In germline, CDR1 is SNHLY, CDR2 FYNNEI. Trimming shortened V by 7 bases and J by 1 base, and 7 bases separated the two germline ends. CDR3 length: 13 residues.

This clonotype showed up many times. J is TRBJ2-3 and V is TRBV27, with D tentatively TRBD1 (6 bases). The CDR3 contains 14 residues. Germline CDR1 reads MNHEY; CDR2 reads SMNVEV (reference sequence). Trimming removed 3 bases from V and 5 bases from J, with 12 bases in between. The CDR3 loop reads CASSFIQGRDTQYF. CDR3 in DNA: TGTGCCAGCAGTTTTATCCAGGGGAGAGATACGCAGTATTTT.

This clonotype was seen many times. The chain has TRBV28 and TRBJ2-4, with D tentatively TRBD1 or TRBD2 (5 bases each). The V gene's germline CDR1 is MDHEN and CDR2 SYDVKM. The CDR3 sequence is 13 residues long. The V end lost 3 bases, the J end lost 9 bases, and 12 bases lay between the germline ends. CDR3 sequence: CASSLRVRGIQYF. CDR3 coding DNA: TGTGCCAGCAGTTTGCGCGTGAGGGGCATTCAGTACTTC.

This clonotype was found many times. The V call is TRBV6-1, the J call TRBJ1-2; possibly TRBD1 for D (6 bases). Trimming left V 5 bases short and J 4 bases short, with 14 bases between. Germline CDR1 reads MNHNS; CDR2 reads SASEGT. CDR3 length: 14 residues. The CDR3 bases are TGTGCCAGCAGTCCAGGGGTAGGTGGCTATGGCTACACCTTC. It is translated as CASSPGVGGYGYTF.